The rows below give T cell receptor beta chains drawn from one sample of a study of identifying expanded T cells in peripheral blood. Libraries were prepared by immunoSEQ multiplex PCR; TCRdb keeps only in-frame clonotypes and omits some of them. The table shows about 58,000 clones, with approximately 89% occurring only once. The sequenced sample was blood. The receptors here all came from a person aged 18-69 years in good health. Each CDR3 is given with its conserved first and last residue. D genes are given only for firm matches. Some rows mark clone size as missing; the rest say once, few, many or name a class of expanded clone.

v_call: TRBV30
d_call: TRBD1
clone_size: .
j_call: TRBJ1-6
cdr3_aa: CAWSRPDRGANSPLHF
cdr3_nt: TGTGCCTGGAGCCGTCCGGACAGGGGAGCGAATTCACCCCTCCACTTT

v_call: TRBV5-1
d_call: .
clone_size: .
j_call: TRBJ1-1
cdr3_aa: CASSFWPLPGEGKDTEAFF
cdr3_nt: TGCGCCAGCAGCTTCTGGCCCTTGCCAGGGGAAGGGAAAGACACTGAAGCTTTCTTT

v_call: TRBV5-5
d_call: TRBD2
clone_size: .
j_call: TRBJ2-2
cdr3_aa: CASSLEGTTNTGELFF
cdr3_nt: TGTGCCAGCAGCTTGGAAGGGACTACTAACACCGGGGAGCTGTTTTTT

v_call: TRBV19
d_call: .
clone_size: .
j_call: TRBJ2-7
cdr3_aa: CASSIPGAWEQYF
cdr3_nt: TGTGCCAGTAGTATCCCGGGGGCTTGGGAGCAGTACTTC

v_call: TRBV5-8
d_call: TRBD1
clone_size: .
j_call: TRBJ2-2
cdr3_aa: CASSFRTGWDTGELFF
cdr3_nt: TGTGCCAGCAGCTTCAGGACAGGGTGGGACACCGGGGAGCTGTTTTTT

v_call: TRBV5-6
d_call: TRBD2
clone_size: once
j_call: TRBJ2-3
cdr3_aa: CASSPLGSGGADTQYF
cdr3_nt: TGTGCCAGCAGCCCGCTGGGTAGCGGGGGGGCGGATACGCAGTATTTT

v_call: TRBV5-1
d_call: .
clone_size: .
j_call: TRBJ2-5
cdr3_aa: CASSLGSQTDQETQYF
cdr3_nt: TGCGCCAGCAGCTTGGGGAGCCAGACTGACCAAGAGACCCAGTACTTC

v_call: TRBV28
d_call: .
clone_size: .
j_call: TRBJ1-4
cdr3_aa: CASRRLGEKLFF
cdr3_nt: TGTGCCAGTCGGCGGCTTGGTGAAAAACTGTTTTTT

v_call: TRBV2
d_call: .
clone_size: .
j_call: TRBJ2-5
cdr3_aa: CASSLQETQYF
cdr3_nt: TGTGCCAGCAGTCTACAAGAGACCCAGTACTTC

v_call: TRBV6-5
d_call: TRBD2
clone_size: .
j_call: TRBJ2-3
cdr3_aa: CASGSGAKTDTQYF
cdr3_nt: TGTGCCAGCGGTAGCGGGGCGAAGACAGATACGCAGTATTTT

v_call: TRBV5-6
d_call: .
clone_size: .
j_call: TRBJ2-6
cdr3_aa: CASSHPGGGANVLTF
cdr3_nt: TGTGCCAGCAGTCATCCCGGAGGCGGGGCCAACGTCCTGACTTTC

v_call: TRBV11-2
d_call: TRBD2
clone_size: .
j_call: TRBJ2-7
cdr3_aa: CASRGAGRSYEQYF
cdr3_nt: TGTGCCAGCCGGGGAGCGGGACGATCCTACGAGCAGTACTTC

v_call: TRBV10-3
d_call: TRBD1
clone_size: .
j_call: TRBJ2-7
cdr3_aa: CAISQDRGGEQYF
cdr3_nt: TGTGCCATCAGTCAGGACAGGGGTGGCGAGCAGTACTTC

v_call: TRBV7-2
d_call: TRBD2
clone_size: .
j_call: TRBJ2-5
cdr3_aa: CASSSKREGTQYF
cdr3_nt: TGTGCCAGCAGCTCGAAGCGGGAGGGGACCCAGTACTTC

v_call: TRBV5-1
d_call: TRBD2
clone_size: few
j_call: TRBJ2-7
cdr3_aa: CASSLVSSGRAGSYEQYF
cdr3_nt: TGCGCCAGCAGCTTGGTGTCTAGCGGGAGGGCCGGCTCCTACGAGCAGTACTTC

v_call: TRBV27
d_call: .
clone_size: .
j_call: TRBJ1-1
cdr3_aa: CASIRTVGGRNTEAFF
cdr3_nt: TGTGCCAGCATTAGAACAGTAGGAGGGCGGAACACTGAAGCTTTCTTT

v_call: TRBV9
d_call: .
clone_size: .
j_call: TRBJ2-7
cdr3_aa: CASSVGGAVTYEQYF
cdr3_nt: TGTGCCAGCAGCGTAGGGGGAGCAGTTACCTACGAGCAGTACTTC

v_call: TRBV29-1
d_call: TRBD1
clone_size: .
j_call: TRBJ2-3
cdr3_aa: CSVEIGQGADTQYF
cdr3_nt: TGCAGCGTTGAGATTGGGCAGGGGGCAGATACGCAGTATTTT

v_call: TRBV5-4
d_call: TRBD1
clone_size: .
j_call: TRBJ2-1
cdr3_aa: CASSGQGSLYNEQFF
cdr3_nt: TGTGCCAGCAGCGGACAGGGATCTCTATACAATGAGCAGTTCTTC

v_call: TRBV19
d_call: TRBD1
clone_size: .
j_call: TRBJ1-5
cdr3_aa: CASRGQGLLPGPQHF
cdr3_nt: TGTGCCAGTAGAGGACAGGGTCTACTGCCGGGGCCCCAGCATTTT

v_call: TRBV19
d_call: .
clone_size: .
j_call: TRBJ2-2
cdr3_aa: CASTPRYGELFF
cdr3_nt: TGTGCCAGTACCCCGCGGTACGGGGAGCTGTTTTTT

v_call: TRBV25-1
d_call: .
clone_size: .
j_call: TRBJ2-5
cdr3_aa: CASSGTVLQETQYF
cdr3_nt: TGTGCCAGCAGTGGGACAGTTCTACAAGAGACCCAGTACTTC

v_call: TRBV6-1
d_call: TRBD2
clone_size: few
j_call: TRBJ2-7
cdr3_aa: CASRTGGAEQYF
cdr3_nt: TGTGCCAGCAGGACGGGAGGTGCCGAGCAGTACTTC

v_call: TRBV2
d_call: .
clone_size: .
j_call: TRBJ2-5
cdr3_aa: CASSRQETQYF
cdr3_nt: TGTGCCAGCAGCCGTCAAGAGACCCAGTACTTC

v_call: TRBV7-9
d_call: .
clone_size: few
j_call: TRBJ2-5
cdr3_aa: CASSPLQGLEETQYF
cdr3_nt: TGTGCCAGCAGCCCACTGCAGGGTCTTGAGGAGACCCAGTACTTC

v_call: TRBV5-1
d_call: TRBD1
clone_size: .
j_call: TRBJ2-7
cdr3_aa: CASSGTTGGLEQYF
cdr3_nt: TGCGCCAGCAGCGGAACGACAGGGGGCCTCGAGCAGTACTTC

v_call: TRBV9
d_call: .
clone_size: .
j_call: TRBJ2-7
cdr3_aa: CASSQGGVEQYF
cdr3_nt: TGTGCCAGCAGTCAAGGGGGGGTCGAGCAGTACTTC

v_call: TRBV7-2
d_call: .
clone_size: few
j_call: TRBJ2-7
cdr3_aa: CASSELAPGPYEQYF
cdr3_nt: TGTGCCAGCAGCGAACTAGCACCGGGGCCCTACGAGCAGTACTTC

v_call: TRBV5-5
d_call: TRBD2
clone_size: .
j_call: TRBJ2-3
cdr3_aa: CASSRDWTSGTDTQYF
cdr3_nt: TGTGCCAGCAGCCGAGATTGGACTAGCGGGACAGATACGCAGTATTTT

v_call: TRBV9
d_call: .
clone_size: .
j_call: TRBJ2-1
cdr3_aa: CASSSRASDVVDEQFF
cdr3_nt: TGTGCCAGCAGCTCCCGGGCTAGTGACGTGGTTGATGAGCAGTTCTTC

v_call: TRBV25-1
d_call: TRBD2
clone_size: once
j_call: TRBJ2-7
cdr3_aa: CASSAPGLAGREQYF
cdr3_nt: TGTGCCAGCAGTGCCCCGGGACTAGCGGGTAGGGAGCAGTACTTC

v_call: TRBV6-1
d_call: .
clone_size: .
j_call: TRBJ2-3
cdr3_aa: CASSEGPFRTDTQYF
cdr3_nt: TGTGCCAGCAGTGAAGGGCCTTTTCGTACAGATACGCAGTATTTT

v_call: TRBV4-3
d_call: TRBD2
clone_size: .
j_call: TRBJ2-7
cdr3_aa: CASSRGTSGGAEQYF
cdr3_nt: TGCGCCAGCAGCCGAGGGACTAGCGGGGGGGCAGAGCAGTACTTC

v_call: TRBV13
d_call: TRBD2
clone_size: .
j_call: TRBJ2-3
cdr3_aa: CASSVTVSGSKMGTDTQYF
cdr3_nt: TGTGCCAGCAGCGTAACGGTTAGCGGGAGTAAGATGGGCACAGATACGCAGTATTTT